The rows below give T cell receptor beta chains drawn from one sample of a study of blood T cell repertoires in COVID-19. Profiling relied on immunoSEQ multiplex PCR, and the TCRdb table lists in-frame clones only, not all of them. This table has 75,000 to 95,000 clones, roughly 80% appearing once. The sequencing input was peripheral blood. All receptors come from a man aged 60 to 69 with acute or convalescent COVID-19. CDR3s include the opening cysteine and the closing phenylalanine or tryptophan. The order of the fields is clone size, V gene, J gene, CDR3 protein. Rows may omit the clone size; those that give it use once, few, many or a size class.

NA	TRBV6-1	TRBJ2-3	CASSQGADTQYF
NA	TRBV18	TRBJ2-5	CASSPGLAGQETQYF
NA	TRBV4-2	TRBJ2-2	CASSQELTESTGELFF
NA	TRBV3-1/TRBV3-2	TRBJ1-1	CASSQNRDPQAFF
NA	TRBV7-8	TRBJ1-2	CASSLSRGQGSGYTF
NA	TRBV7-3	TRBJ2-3	CASSLSYIEGVSTDTQYF
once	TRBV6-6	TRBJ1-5	CASSSRRSDQPQHF
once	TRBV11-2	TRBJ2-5	CASSTGTVQETQYF
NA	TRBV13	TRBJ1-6	CASSLEGADSPLHF
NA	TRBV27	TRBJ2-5	CASSPTSGGIEETQYF
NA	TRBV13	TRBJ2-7	CASSSGLAGGEQYF
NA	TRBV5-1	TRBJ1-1	CASSFGRGGDTEAFF
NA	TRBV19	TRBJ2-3	CASSISDRVGTDTQYF
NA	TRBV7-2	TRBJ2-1	CASSLGRYNEQFF
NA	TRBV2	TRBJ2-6	CASSPGTGVSGANVLTF
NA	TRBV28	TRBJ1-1	CASRDDPGQGWTEAFF
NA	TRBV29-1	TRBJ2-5	CSVEGLRLAGGRETQYF
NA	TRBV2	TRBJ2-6	CARSLSNSGANVLTF
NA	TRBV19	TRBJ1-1	CASSMLGGTEAFF
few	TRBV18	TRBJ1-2	CASSPPLKNYGYTF
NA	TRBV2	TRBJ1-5	CASSDPADDQPQHF
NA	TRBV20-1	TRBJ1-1	CSASQGGRTEAFF
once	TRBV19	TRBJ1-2	CASSILNYGYTF
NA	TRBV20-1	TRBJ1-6	CSASSAQRVSPLHF
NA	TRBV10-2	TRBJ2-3	CASSDWTSSPDTQYF
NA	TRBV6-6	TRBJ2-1	CASTRDNEQFF
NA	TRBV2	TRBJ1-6	CASNLRGSTYNSPLHF
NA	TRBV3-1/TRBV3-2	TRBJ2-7	CASSQDGGKQYF
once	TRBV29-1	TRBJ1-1	CSGRTGENTEAFF
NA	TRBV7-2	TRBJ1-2	CASSLQGSQANYGYTF
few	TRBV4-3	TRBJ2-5	CASSQVPSGDETQYF